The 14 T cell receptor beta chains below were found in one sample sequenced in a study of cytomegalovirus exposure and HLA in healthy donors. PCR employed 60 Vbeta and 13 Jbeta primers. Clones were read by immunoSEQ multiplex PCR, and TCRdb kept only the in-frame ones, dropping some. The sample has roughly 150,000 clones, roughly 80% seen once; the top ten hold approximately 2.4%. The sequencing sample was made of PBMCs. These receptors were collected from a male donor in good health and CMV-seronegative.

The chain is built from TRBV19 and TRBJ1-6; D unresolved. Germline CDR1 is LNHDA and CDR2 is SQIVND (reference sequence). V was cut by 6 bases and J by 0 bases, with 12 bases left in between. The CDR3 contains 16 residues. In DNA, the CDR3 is TGTGCCAGTAGGGCAGGTCCTAACTCCTATAATTCACCCCTCCACTTT. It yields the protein CASRAGPNSYNSPLHF. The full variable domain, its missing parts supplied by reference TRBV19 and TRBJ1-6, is DGGITQSPKYLFRKEGQNVTLSCEQNLNHDAMYWYRQDPGQGLRLIYYSQIVNDFQKGDIAEGYSVSREKKESFPLTVTSAQKNPTAFYLCASRAGPNSYNSPLHFGNGTRLTVT.

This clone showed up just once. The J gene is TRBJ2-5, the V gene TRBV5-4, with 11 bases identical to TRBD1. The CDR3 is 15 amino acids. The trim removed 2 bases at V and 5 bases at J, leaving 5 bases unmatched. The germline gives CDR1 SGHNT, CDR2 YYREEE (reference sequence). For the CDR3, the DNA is TGTGCCAGCAGCTTTCGGACAGGGGGCGAGGAGACCCAGTACTTC. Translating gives CASSFRTGGEETQYF.

The CDR3 loop is CASSPLGTGGYGYTF. The CDR3 DNA follows: TGTGCCAGCTCACCACTTGGGACAGGGGGGTATGGCTACACCTTC. V gene TRBV18 combines with J gene TRBJ1-2; TRBD1 matches 11 bases. V trimming: 1 base; J trimming: 5 bases; junction bases outside the gene matches: 3. Germline assignment: CDR1 KGHSH and CDR2 LQKENI. CDR3 size: 15 residues.

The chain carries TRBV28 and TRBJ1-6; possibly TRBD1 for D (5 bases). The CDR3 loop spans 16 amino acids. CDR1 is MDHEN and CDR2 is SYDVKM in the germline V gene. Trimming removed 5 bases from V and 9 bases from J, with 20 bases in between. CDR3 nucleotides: TGTGCCAGCAGTGATAGGGGAGGGCAGGTAACTTCACCCCTCCACTTT. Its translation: CASSDRGGQVTSPLHF.

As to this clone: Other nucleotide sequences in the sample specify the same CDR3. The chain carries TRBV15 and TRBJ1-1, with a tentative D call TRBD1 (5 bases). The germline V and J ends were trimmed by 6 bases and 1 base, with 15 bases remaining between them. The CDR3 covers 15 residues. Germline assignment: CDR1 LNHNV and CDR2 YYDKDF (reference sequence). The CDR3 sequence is CATRPRQGSNTEAFF. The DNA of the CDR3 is TGTGCCACCAGACCTCGGCAGGGATCGAACACTGAAGCTTTCTTT.

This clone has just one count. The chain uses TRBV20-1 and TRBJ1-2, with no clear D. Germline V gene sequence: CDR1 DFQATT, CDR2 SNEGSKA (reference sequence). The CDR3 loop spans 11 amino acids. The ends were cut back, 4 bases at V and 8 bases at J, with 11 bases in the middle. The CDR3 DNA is TGCAGTGCTACACAACGGGGAGGCTACACCTTC. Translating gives CSATQRGGYTF.

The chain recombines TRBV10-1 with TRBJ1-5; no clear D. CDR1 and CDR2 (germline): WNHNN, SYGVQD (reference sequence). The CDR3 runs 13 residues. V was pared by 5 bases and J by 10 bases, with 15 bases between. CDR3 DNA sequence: TGCGCCAGCAGTCGGGGAGCCTTGGAACCCCAGCATTTT. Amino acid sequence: CASSRGALEPQHF.

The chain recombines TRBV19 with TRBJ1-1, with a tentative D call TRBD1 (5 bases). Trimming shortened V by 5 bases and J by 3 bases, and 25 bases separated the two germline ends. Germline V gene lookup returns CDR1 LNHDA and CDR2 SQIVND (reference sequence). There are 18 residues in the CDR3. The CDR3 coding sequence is TGTGCCAGTAGTTTACCGCTTCGGCAGCGGGGGAAGGACACTGAAGCTTTCTTT. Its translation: CASSLPLRQRGKDTEAFF.

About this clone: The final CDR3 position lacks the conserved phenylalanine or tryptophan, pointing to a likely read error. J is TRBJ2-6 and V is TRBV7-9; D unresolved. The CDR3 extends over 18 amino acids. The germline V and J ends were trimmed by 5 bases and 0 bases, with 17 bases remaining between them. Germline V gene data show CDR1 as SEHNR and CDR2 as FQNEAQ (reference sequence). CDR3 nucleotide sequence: TGTGCCAGCAGCATTCCTCTATGGGCCGCCTCTGGGGCCAACGTCCTGACTGTC. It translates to CASSIPLWAASGANVLTV.

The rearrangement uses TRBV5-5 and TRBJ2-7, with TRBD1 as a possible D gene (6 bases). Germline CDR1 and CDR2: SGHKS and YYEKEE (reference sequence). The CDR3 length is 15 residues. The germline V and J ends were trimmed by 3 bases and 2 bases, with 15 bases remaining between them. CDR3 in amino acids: CASSSRTAQAYEQYF. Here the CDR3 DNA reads TGTGCCAGCAGCTCGAGGACAGCCCAGGCCTACGAGCAGTACTTC.

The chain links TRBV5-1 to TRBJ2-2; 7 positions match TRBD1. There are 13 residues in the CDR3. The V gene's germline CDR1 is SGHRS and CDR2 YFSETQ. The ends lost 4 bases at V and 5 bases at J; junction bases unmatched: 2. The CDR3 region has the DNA TGCGCCAGCAGCCAGGGACAGACCGGGGAGCTGTTTTTT. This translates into CASSQGQTGELFF.

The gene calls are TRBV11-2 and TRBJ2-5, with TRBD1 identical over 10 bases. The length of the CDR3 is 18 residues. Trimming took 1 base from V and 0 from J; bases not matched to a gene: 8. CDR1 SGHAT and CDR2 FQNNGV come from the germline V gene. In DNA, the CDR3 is TGTGCCAGCAGCTTAGTAACCCCGGGACAGGGGTACCAAGAGACCCAGTACTTC. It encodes CASSLVTPGQGYQETQYF.

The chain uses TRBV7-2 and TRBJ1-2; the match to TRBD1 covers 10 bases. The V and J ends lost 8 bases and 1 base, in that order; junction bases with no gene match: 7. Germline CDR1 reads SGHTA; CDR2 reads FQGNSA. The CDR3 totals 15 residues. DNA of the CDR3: TGTGCCAGCGTGTGGGGACAGGGGAGTAACTATGGCTACACCTTC. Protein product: CASVWGQGSNYGYTF.

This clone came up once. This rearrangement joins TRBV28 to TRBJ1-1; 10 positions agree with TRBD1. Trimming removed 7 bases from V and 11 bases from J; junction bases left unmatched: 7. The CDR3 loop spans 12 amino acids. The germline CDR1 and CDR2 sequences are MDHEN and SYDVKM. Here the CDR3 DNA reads TGTGCCAGCAAATACCCGGGACAGGGGGCTTTCTTT. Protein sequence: CASKYPGQGAFF.